Listed below are T cell receptor beta chains from one sample, sequenced in a study of Ad26.COV2.S vaccination and SARS-CoV-2 variants. Clones were read by immunoSEQ multiplex PCR, and TCRdb kept only the in-frame ones, dropping some. The sample contains more than 250,000 clones, about 90% of which appear only once. The specimen comprised peripheral blood, sampled in a trial of Ad26.COV2.S vaccine versus placebo. These receptors were collected from a person between 18 and 65 years old who received the Ad26.COV2.S COVID-19 vaccine or a placebo. Each CDR3 is given with its conserved first and last residue. The D gene is left open where the match is weak. Not all rows give a size; the values are once, few, many and, for expanded clones, a class.

V	D	J	size	DNA	CDR3
TRBV4-3	TRBD1	TRBJ2-3	.	TGCGCCAGCAGCCAAGCGGGGACAGGGACAGATACGCAGTATTTT	CASSQAGTGTDTQYF
TRBV7-8	.	TRBJ1-2	.	TGTGCCAGCAGCCCCGTAAGCGACTATGGCTACACCTTC	CASSPVSDYGYTF
TRBV7-9	.	TRBJ1-1	few	TGTGCCAGCAGCTTAGCTCTGTCAGACACTGAAGCTTTCTTT	CASSLALSDTEAFF
TRBV28	TRBD1	TRBJ2-7	once	TGTGCCAGCAGACTTACCGGGACAGTGTCCTACGAGCAGTACTTC	CASRLTGTVSYEQYF
TRBV27	TRBD1	TRBJ2-5	.	TGTGCCAGCAGTCCCCCCTCGACAGGGAGAGAGACCCAGTACTTC	CASSPPSTGRETQYF
TRBV5-1	TRBD2	TRBJ2-1	.	TGCGCCAGCAGCTCAGGGACTAGCGGGGATTTAGGGTTCTTC	CASSSGTSGDLGFF
TRBV21-1	.	TRBJ1-3	once	TGTGCCAGCAGCCCTCCAAGGGCCCTGTTTGGGAACACCATATATTTT	CASSPPRALFGNTIYF
TRBV29-1	.	TRBJ1-3	.	TGCAGCGTCAGTGGAAGCTCTGGAAACACCATATATTTT	CSVSGSSGNTIYF
TRBV3-1/TRBV3-2	.	TRBJ2-5	.	TGTGCCAGCAGCCAAGCCCCCGGGACCGTACCAGAGACCCAGTACTTC	CASSQAPGTVPETQYF
TRBV7-9	.	TRBJ2-3	.	TGTGCCAGCAGCTTTTCTGTGGGGGGCACAGATACGCAGTATTTT	CASSFSVGGTDTQYF
TRBV18	TRBD2	TRBJ2-3	.	TGTGCCAGCTCACTGGCACTAGGCGGGAGTGGAACAGATACGCAGTATTTT	CASSLALGGSGTDTQYF
TRBV18	.	TRBJ1-2	.	TGTGCCAGCTCACCAGATTCACAGGGCATCGCCTATGGCTACACCTTC	CASSPDSQGIAYGYTF
TRBV19	.	TRBJ2-4	.	TGTGCCAGTAGTGACCACCCGGGCTCCAAAAACATTCAGTACTTC	CASSDHPGSKNIQYF
TRBV4-1	.	TRBJ2-1	.	TGCGCCAGCAGGGCACTTGTACTTGTAAGCTCCTACAATGAGCAGTTCTTC	CASRALVLVSSYNEQFF
TRBV4-1	TRBD2	TRBJ2-7	few	TGCGCCAGCAGCCGCAGCTCTAGCGGGAGTTACGAGCAGTACTTC	CASSRSSSGSYEQYF
TRBV29-1	.	TRBJ2-5	.	TGCAGCGTTGAAGATCGGTTACAAGAGACCCAGTACTTC	CSVEDRLQETQYF
TRBV7-6	.	TRBJ2-7	.	TGTGCCAGCAGCTTAGGGGGGGGCAGAACCATCTACGAGCAGTACTTC	CASSLGGGRTIYEQYF
TRBV19	.	TRBJ2-7	.	TGTGCCAGTAGTATAGGTCCAGGGGCGCCCTACGAGCAGTACTTC	CASSIGPGAPYEQYF
TRBV7-3	.	TRBJ2-2	.	TGTGCCAGCAGCTCCATAGGGGGTCCCGGGGAGCTGTTTTTT	CASSSIGGPGELFF
TRBV7-6	TRBD1	TRBJ1-1	.	TGTGCCAGCAGCCCACAGAGGCCGGGACAGGGCCAAGCTGAAGCTTTCTTT	CASSPQRPGQGQAEAFF
TRBV9	TRBD1	TRBJ1-1	once	TGTGCCAGCAGCGCGATACAGGGGTTACACACTGAAGCTTTCTTT	CASSAIQGLHTEAFF
TRBV27	.	TRBJ1-2	.	TGTGCCAGCAGCCCCGGTTACGGCTACACCTTC	CASSPGYGYTF
TRBV2	.	TRBJ1-2	few	TGTGCCAGCAACCCGGACAGACCCGCTAACTATGGCTACACCTTC	CASNPDRPANYGYTF
TRBV5-1	TRBD1	TRBJ2-5	.	TGCGCCAGCAGCTTAGGACAGGGGGCTGTTCTCGAGACCCAGTACTTC	CASSLGQGAVLETQYF
TRBV7-3	.	TRBJ2-2	.	TGTGCCAGCAGCCCCTCGAGGAACACCGGGGAGCTGTTTTTT	CASSPSRNTGELFF
TRBV9	TRBD2	TRBJ2-1	.	TGTGCCAGCAGCTCCAGGACTAGCGAGAATGAGCAGTTCTTC	CASSSRTSENEQFF
TRBV6-5	.	TRBJ1-6	.	TGTGCCAGCAGGGCGGCCTATAATTCACCCCTCCACTTT	CASRAAYNSPLHF
TRBV5-1	.	TRBJ1-1	once	TGCGCCAGCAGCTTGGCGACGGGAAGGGGCGGAAACACTGAAGCTTTCTTT	CASSLATGRGGNTEAFF
TRBV5-4	.	TRBJ2-6	.	TGTGCCAGCAGCTTGTGGGCCTCTGGGACCAACGTCCTGACTTTC	CASSLWASGTNVLTF
TRBV5-4	.	TRBJ2-2	.	TGTGCCAGCAGCAACGGACAGAGAAACACCGGGGAGCTGTTTTTT	CASSNGQRNTGELFF
TRBV5-1	.	TRBJ2-6	.	TGCGCCAGCAGCTTGATTGGAGGGGTCTCTGGGGCCAACGTCCTGACTTTC	CASSLIGGVSGANVLTF
TRBV29-1	.	TRBJ1-1	.	TGCAGCGTTGAAGATCCCCACAACGGGGTAGGAGCTTTCTTT	CSVEDPHNGVGAFF
TRBV18	.	TRBJ2-1	.	TGTGCCAGCTCACCGAACGACCTAGGAAATCACTACAATGAGCAGTTCTTC	CASSPNDLGNHYNEQFF
TRBV3-1/TRBV3-2	TRBD2	TRBJ2-2	.	TGTGCCAGCAGCCAAGCCGGACTAGCGGGAGATCCCGGGGAGCTGTTTTTT	CASSQAGLAGDPGELFF
TRBV5-1	TRBD1	TRBJ2-3	.	TGCGCCAGCAGCTTGGGGACAGGCTGGATCACAGATACGCAGTATTTT	CASSLGTGWITDTQYF
TRBV30	TRBD1	TRBJ1-4	.	TGTGCCTGGGCCACAGGGGGCCGACTACTGAATGAAAAACTGTTTTTT	CAWATGGRLLNEKLFF
TRBV4-1	.	TRBJ2-7	.	TGCGCCAGCAGCCAAGTCGGCGCGTTCGAGCAGTACTTC	CASSQVGAFEQYF
TRBV4-1	.	TRBJ1-2	.	TGCGCCAGCACCACCCTTTGGCGGTCCTATGGCTACACCTTC	CASTTLWRSYGYTF
TRBV6-1	.	TRBJ2-7	few	TGTGCCAGCAGTGTACCGATAGCGGTTAGCTCCTACGAGCAGTACTTC	CASSVPIAVSSYEQYF
TRBV5-6	TRBD1	TRBJ1-2	once	TGTGCCAGCAGCTTGGGCGGACAGGCCCCCTATGGCTACACCTTC	CASSLGGQAPYGYTF
TRBV5-5	.	TRBJ2-7	.	TGTGCCAGCAGCTTGGACAGAAATTACTACGAGCAGTACTTC	CASSLDRNYYEQYF
TRBV5-4	.	TRBJ1-1	.	TGTGCCAGCAGCCCCCCGGGACGTAACACTGAAGCTTTCTTT	CASSPPGRNTEAFF
TRBV7-9	.	TRBJ2-7	.	TGTGCCAGCAGCTTAGCGGTTGATTGGCGGGGCGCCTACGAGCAGTACTTC	CASSLAVDWRGAYEQYF
TRBV5-4	TRBD2	TRBJ2-1	.	TGTGCCAGCATAGCCGGGACTAGGTCGGATGAGCAGTTCTTC	CASIAGTRSDEQFF
TRBV14	.	TRBJ1-1	.	TGTGCCAGCAGCCCCCACGTGAGAGGGTCGGAAGCTTTCTTT	CASSPHVRGSEAFF